These T cell receptor beta chains were read from a single sample in a study of blood T cell repertoires in COVID-19. Data came from immunoSEQ multiplex PCR; TCRdb stores just in-frame clones and leaves some out. The sample includes fewer than 65,000 clones, around 87% of them seen just once. The sample comprised peripheral blood. The receptors derive from a man aged 55 to 70 with acute or convalescent COVID-19. CDR3s include the opening cysteine and the closing phenylalanine or tryptophan. The order of the fields is V gene, D gene, clone size, J gene, CDR3 DNA, CDR3 protein. A D gene is named only where the DNA matches it firmly. A clone size is listed for some rows: how often the clone was seen (once, few, many), or a class if it is expanded.

TRBV6-2/TRBV6-3,TRBD2,.,TRBJ2-1,TGTGCCAGCAGTCAATTAATACCGGGACTAGCGGGGGGCAGCTCCTACAATGAGCAGTTCTTC,CASSQLIPGLAGGSSYNEQFF
TRBV3-1/TRBV3-2,.,.,TRBJ1-5,TGTGCCAGCAGCCAAGATACTCTGCTGACAGCCCCCCACAGTCAAAATAGGGGCAATCAGCCCCAGCATTTT,CASSQDTLLTAPHSQNRGNQPQHF
TRBV6-5,.,.,TRBJ1-3,TGTGCCAGCAGTTATTCACACCTCTCTGGAAACACCATATATTTT,CASSYSHLSGNTIYF
TRBV2,.,.,TRBJ1-2,TGTGCCAGCAGTGATCGGTCCAGGGAAAACTATGGCTACACCTTC,CASSDRSRENYGYTF
TRBV6-5,.,.,TRBJ2-5,TGTGCCAGCGAACTATACCAAGAGACCCAGTACTTC,CASELYQETQYF
TRBV27,.,.,TRBJ1-4,TGTGCCAGCTCAACCTGGGGCAGGGGTAATGAAAAACTGTTTTTT,CASSTWGRGNEKLFF
TRBV19,.,.,TRBJ1-5,TGTGCCAGTAGTAAAGCGGCGTATAGCAATCAGCCCCAGCATTTT,CASSKAAYSNQPQHF
TRBV30,.,.,TRBJ1-1,TGTGCCTGGAGCCGGGGGATCACTGAAGCTTTCTTT,CAWSRGITEAFF
TRBV2,TRBD1,.,TRBJ1-5,TGTGCCAGCAGGCGGGACAGTAGCAATCAGCCCCAGCATTTT,CASRRDSSNQPQHF
TRBV3-1/TRBV3-2,TRBD2,few,TRBJ2-3,TGTGCCAGCAGCCAAGTAGGCGGGAGTGGAGATACGCAGTATTTT,CASSQVGGSGDTQYF
TRBV9,.,.,TRBJ2-7,TGTGCCAGCAGCGTAGGGGCGGGGAACTACGAGCAGTACTTC,CASSVGAGNYEQYF
TRBV7-2,.,.,TRBJ1-2,TGTGCCAGCAGCTCTAAACTCGCCTATGGCTACACCTTC,CASSSKLAYGYTF
TRBV7-2,TRBD1,.,TRBJ1-2,TGTGCCAGCAGCTTACGCTTGGACAGGGGAGGCTATGGCTACACCTTC,CASSLRLDRGGYGYTF
TRBV9,.,.,TRBJ2-7,TGTGCCAGCAGCGCGGGAGGGACAGGGAGCCACGAGCAGTACTTC,CASSAGGTGSHEQYF
TRBV19,.,.,TRBJ2-3,TGTGCCAGTAGTGCGGGGGCGTCAGATACGCAGTATTTT,CASSAGASDTQYF
TRBV19,.,.,TRBJ1-4,TGTGCCAGTAGTATAAGCGCAAGGACTAATGAAAAACTGTTTTTT,CASSISARTNEKLFF
TRBV3-1/TRBV3-2,.,once,TRBJ1-2,TGTGCCAGCAGCCCCAGGGGCCAGGGCTACACCTTC,CASSPRGQGYTF
TRBV2,TRBD1,.,TRBJ2-1,TGTGCCAGCAGTGATGTGGGTGACAGGGGTTACAATGAGCAGTTCTTC,CASSDVGDRGYNEQFF
TRBV19,.,.,TRBJ2-2,TGTGCCAGTAGTAGGACTGCGAACACCGGGGAGCTGTTTTTT,CASSRTANTGELFF
TRBV5-4,.,.,TRBJ2-1,TGTGCCAGCAGCTGGGGGAAAAGGACGGGAGTCTACAATGAGCAGTTCTTC,CASSWGKRTGVYNEQFF
TRBV5-6,.,few,TRBJ1-1,TGTGCCAGCAGCTTAAGGAGGGGATACACTGAAGCTTTCTTT,CASSLRRGYTEAFF
TRBV19,TRBD1,.,TRBJ1-5,TGTGCCAGTAGTATCTCCGGGACAGGGGTGGCTCAGCCCCAGCATTTT,CASSISGTGVAQPQHF
TRBV5-1,.,once,TRBJ1-1,TGCGCCAGCAGCTCCTCGGCGGGGATGAACACTGAAGCTTTCTTT,CASSSSAGMNTEAFF
TRBV2,.,.,TRBJ2-3,TGTGCCAGCAAAAGCGGGCGAACAGATACGCAGTATTTT,CASKSGRTDTQYF
TRBV29-1,TRBD1,few,TRBJ1-1,TGCAGCGTTGATGAGGGGGCAACTGAAGCTTTCTTT,CSVDEGATEAFF
TRBV18,TRBD1,.,TRBJ1-6,TGTGCCAGCTCACCACTTGGGACAGACATTGGTTCACCCCTCCACTTT,CASSPLGTDIGSPLHF
TRBV7-2,TRBD1,.,TRBJ1-5,TGTGCCAGCAGTTACAGGGGGGATCAGCCCCAGCATTTT,CASSYRGDQPQHF
TRBV18,.,once,TRBJ1-2,TGTGCCAGCTCACCAACGATCTACAGGGAAGGAAACTATGGCTACACCTTC,CASSPTIYREGNYGYTF
TRBV5-4,.,.,TRBJ2-2,TGTGCCAGCAGCTTGGCGCCAGGGGCCGGGGAGCTGTTTTTT,CASSLAPGAGELFF
TRBV10-3,.,.,TRBJ1-2,TGTGCCATCAGTGAGTCAAGTGGGCCAGGCTACACCTTC,CAISESSGPGYTF
TRBV19,.,.,TRBJ1-2,TGTGCCAGTAGTCCGTTAGGACTCTATGGCTACACCTTC,CASSPLGLYGYTF
TRBV18,TRBD1,.,TRBJ1-2,TGTGCCAGCTCACCAACAAGACAGGGTACCTATGGCTACACCTTC,CASSPTRQGTYGYTF
TRBV12-3/TRBV12-4,.,few,TRBJ2-1,TGTGCCAGCAGTTCCGTAGCTAATGAGCAGTTCTTC,CASSSVANEQFF
TRBV11-2,.,.,TRBJ1-1,TGTGCCAGCAGCTTAAGGACAGCGAACACTGAAGCTTTCTTT,CASSLRTANTEAFF
TRBV5-1,.,few,TRBJ2-7,TGCGCCAGCAGCTTGTCTACAGACTACGAGCAGTACTTC,CASSLSTDYEQYF
TRBV18,TRBD1,.,TRBJ2-7,TGTGCCAGCTCACCACCCGACAGGGTGTACGAGCAGTACTTC,CASSPPDRVYEQYF
TRBV11-3,.,.,TRBJ2-7,TGTGCCAGCAGCCTCGACAGGAGGAGCGGCGAGCAGTACTTC,CASSLDRRSGEQYF
TRBV27,.,once,TRBJ2-1,TGTGCCAGCCAAGAAGGGGGGGCCCTCTACAATGAGCAGTTCTTC,CASQEGGALYNEQFF
TRBV5-6,TRBD2,few,TRBJ2-2,TGTGCCAGCAGCCGCCCGGGGGGTCCCGGGGAGCTGTTTTTT,CASSRPGGPGELFF
TRBV6-1,TRBD2,.,TRBJ2-1,TGTGCCAGCAGTGACCCTAGCGGGGGCCTCTCCTACAATGAGCAGTTCTTC,CASSDPSGGLSYNEQFF
TRBV9,.,.,TRBJ1-2,TGTGCCAGCAGCGTATCTTCCGACCTGGTAGGGGCTGGGGGCTACACCTTC,CASSVSSDLVGAGGYTF
TRBV11-2,TRBD1,.,TRBJ1-2,TGTGCCAGCAGCCCCGGACAGGGGGCTTATGGCTACACCTTC,CASSPGQGAYGYTF
TRBV5-1,.,.,TRBJ1-3,TGCGCCAGCAGCGAGGGGGTGGAAAACACCATATATTTT,CASSEGVENTIYF
TRBV7-3,.,.,TRBJ2-2,TGTGCCAGCAGGCCCCGGGTTGACACCGGGGAGCTGTTTTTT,CASRPRVDTGELFF
TRBV7-9,.,.,TRBJ1-6,TGTGCCAGCAGCTTAGGACAGAACAATTCACCCCTCCACTTT,CASSLGQNNSPLHF
TRBV30,TRBD1,.,TRBJ2-1,TGTGCCTGGAGTGTGTCAGGGGGTTCCTACAATGAGCAGTTCTTC,CAWSVSGGSYNEQFF
TRBV24-1,TRBD1,.,TRBJ2-7,TGTGCCACCAGTGAGGGACAGGGGTCGGGAGAGCAGTACTTC,CATSEGQGSGEQYF
TRBV4-3,TRBD2,.,TRBJ2-1,TGCGCCAGCAGCCAAGATCTCTTGCTAGCGGGGGATTTAAATGAGCAGTTCTTC,CASSQDLLLAGDLNEQFF
TRBV6-2/TRBV6-3,.,.,TRBJ1-1,TGTGCCAGCAGTTACTCGATGGCAGGGATCATGAACACTGAAGCTTTCTTT,CASSYSMAGIMNTEAFF